This T cell receptor (beta chain) was captured in a study of blood T cell repertoires in COVID-19. Measured with immunoSEQ multiplex PCR; TCRdb has only the in-frame clones, and not every one. The table has approximately 390,000 clones, more than 70% seen once. The germline gives CDR1 MNHEY, CDR2 SVGAGI. The CDR3 loop spans 13 amino acids. V shed 5 bases and J shed 4 bases, with 11 bases lying between them. The V and J genes are TRBV6-5 and TRBJ1-2; D is unresolved. The clonotype was recovered from a woman aged 60 to 75 with COVID-19, enrolled during active disease. The sequenced material came from peripheral blood. The CDR3 sequence is CASSLTEFYGYTF. The CDR3 DNA follows: TGTGCCAGCAGTCTCACAGAGTTCTATGGCTACACCTTC.